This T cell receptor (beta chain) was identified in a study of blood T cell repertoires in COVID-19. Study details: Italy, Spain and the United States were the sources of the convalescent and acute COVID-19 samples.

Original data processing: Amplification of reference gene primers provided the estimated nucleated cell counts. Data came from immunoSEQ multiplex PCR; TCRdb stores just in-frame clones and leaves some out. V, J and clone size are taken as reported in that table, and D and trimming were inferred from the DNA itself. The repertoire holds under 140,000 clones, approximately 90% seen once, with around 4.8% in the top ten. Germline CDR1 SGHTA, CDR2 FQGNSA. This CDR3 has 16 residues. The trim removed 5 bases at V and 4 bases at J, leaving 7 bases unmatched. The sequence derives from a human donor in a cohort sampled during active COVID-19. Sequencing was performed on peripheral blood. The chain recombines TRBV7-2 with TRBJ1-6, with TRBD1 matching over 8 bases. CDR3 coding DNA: TGTGCCAGCAGCGCGTACACAGGGGGGTATAATTCACCCCTCCACTTT. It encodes CASSAYTGGYNSPLHF. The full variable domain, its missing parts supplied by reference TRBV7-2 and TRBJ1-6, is GAGVSQSPSNKVTEKGKDVELRCDPISGHTALYWYRQSLGQGLEFLIYFQGNSAPDKSGLPSDRFSAERTGGSVSTLTIQRTQQEDSAVYLCASSAYTGGYNSPLHFGNGTRLTVT.